These 31 T cell receptor beta chains share one sample of origin, sequenced in a study of T cell repertoires in cytomegalovirus infection. Using its own MiXCR run on the reads, TCRdb lists one record per CDR3 protein. The sample shows over 200,000 distinct CDR3 sequences, about an eighth of them seen only once. Material: PBMCs. These receptors all come from a human donor in good health (CMV status not recorded). Some clones in this sample may be carry-over from other donors' samples.

The V gene is TRBV18, the J gene TRBJ2-1, with D possibly TRBD1 on 6 matching bases. The CDR3 is made up of 16 amino acids. V was trimmed by 3 bases and J by 3 bases, leaving 15 bases between them. Germline V gives CDR1 KGHSH, CDR2 LQKENI. The chain's CDR3 is CASSPEHRANYNEQFF. In DNA, the CDR3 is TGTGCCAGCTCACCGGAGCACAGGGCGAACTACAATGAGCAGTTCTTC.

The chain joins TRBV6-6 to TRBJ2-7; TRBD1 matches 10 bases. Trimming took 7 bases from V and 3 from J; bases not matched to a gene: 6. Germline CDR1 and CDR2: MNHNY and SVGAGI (reference sequence). This CDR3 region has 14 residues. CDR3 residues: CASIPGQGHYEQYF. The CDR3 DNA follows: TGTGCCAGCATTCCGGGACAGGGGCACTACGAGCAGTACTTC.

The V and J genes are TRBV7-9 and TRBJ2-1, with 9 positions matching TRBD1. The CDR3 runs to 16 residues. V was pared by 5 bases and J by 7 bases, with 12 bases of the junction left unmatched. From germline, CDR1 is SEHNR and CDR2 FQNEAQ (reference sequence). The DNA of the CDR3 is TGTGCCAGCAGCCCCTCGGGACAGGGACTTGTTAATGAGCAGTTCTTC. Translating it yields CASSPSGQGLVNEQFF.

This clonotype showed up just a few times. The chain recombines TRBV6-2 or TRBV6-3 with TRBJ2-2, with 9 bases lining up with TRBD1. With V trimmed by 6 bases and J by 5 bases, 1 base remained unmatched. The CDR3 is made up of 13 amino acids. Germline CDR1 and CDR2: MNHEY and SVGEGT. The CDR3 loop is CASRQGATGELFF. The CDR3 DNA reads as TGTGCCAGCAGACAGGGGGCTACCGGGGAGCTGTTTTTT.

This clonotype was counted ten times or more. The CDR3 DNA reads as TGTGCCAGCAGCGCGGGGGAGCGGGCCTACGAGCAGTACTTC. Its translation is CASSAGERAYEQYF. This chain joins TRBV7-9 and TRBJ2-7, with 7 bases aligning to TRBD2. V lost 5 bases and J lost 2; bases outside the gene matches: 6. The CDR3 is made up of 14 amino acids. The V gene's germline CDR1 is SEHNR and CDR2 FQNEAQ (reference sequence).

This clonotype was picked up many times. The rearrangement uses TRBV11-2 and TRBJ2-7; D gene unclear. V shed 3 bases and J shed 9 bases, with 12 bases lying between them. CDR3 size: 12 residues. Germline-derived CDR1 and CDR2 are SGHAT and FQNNGV. The CDR3 here is CASSFTTLGQYF. The DNA for the CDR3 is TGTGCCAGCAGCTTCACGACTCTGGGGCAGTACTTC. The complete variable domain, with remaining parts taken from reference TRBV11-2 and TRBJ2-7, reads EAGVAQSPRYKIIEKRQSVAFWCNPISGHATLYWYQQILGQGPKLLIQFQNNGVVDDSQLPKDRFSAERLKGVDSTLKIQPAKLEDSAVYLCASSFTTLGQYFGPGTRLTVT.

This clonotype came up many times. V is TRBV7-8 and J is TRBJ2-7; D ambiguous. With 3 bases removed from V and 6 bases from J, the gap between germline ends came to 18 bases. Germline assignment: CDR1 SGHVS and CDR2 FQNEAQ. CDR3 size: 15 residues. CDR3 DNA: TGTGCCAGCAGCTTGGTCCGGAGCCACGGCGGCGAGCAGTACTTC. This sequence encodes CASSLVRSHGGEQYF.

Ten or more counts support this clonotype. V usage is TRBV7-2 and J usage is TRBJ1-4, with D hard to call. This CDR3 comprises 16 residues. Germline V CDR1 and CDR2: SGHTA, FQGNSA. The V end was cut by 5 bases, the J end by 1 base, with 14 bases between. The DNA for the CDR3 is TGTGCCAGCAGCCCCCGCACCGGGGTAACTAATGAAAAACTGTTTTTT. The encoded protein is CASSPRTGVTNEKLFF.

This sequence joins TRBV20-1 and TRBJ1-2; TRBD1 matches at 7 bases. This CDR3 region has 12 residues. V was clipped by 1 base and J by 7 bases; unmatched bases: 3. Germline lookup yields CDR1 DFQATT and CDR2 SNEGSKA (reference sequence). For the CDR3, the DNA is TGCAGTGCTAGAGGACAGGGTGCTGGCTACACCTTC. Protein: CSARGQGAGYTF.

This clonotype was detected a few times. The rearrangement uses TRBV6-4 and TRBJ2-3; 7 nucleotides agree with TRBD2. Losses at the gene ends were 6 bases for V and 4 bases for J; bases not matched to a gene: 10. Germline assignment: CDR1 MRHNA and CDR2 SNTAGT. This CDR3 contains 15 residues. The CDR3 DNA reads as TGTGCCAGCAGGATGGGAGGGTCGGGCTCAGATACGCAGTATTTT. Its protein product is CASRMGGSGSDTQYF.

V usage is TRBV7-2 and J usage is TRBJ1-5; D is possibly TRBD1 (6 bases). V was cut by 4 bases and J by 2 bases, with 12 bases left in between. Germline V gene data show CDR1 as SGHTA and CDR2 as FQGNSA. The CDR3 extends over 15 amino acids. DNA of the CDR3: TGTGCCAGCAGCTACAAAACAGGGTGCAATCAGCCCCAGCATTTT. This sequence encodes CASSYKTGCNQPQHF.

At least ten counts were recorded for this clonotype. The V gene is TRBV28, the J gene TRBJ1-1, with a weak D call TRBD1 (6 bases). The CDR3 covers 14 residues. Germline assignment: CDR1 MDHEN and CDR2 SYDVKM. Trimming shortened V by 5 bases and J by 4 bases, and 14 bases separated the two germline ends. This CDR3 reads CASSTTTGRTEAFF. The CDR3 nucleotides are TGTGCCAGCAGTACAACGACAGGCCGCACTGAAGCTTTCTTT.

This chain joins TRBV15 and TRBJ2-6, with a possible D match to TRBD2 (6 bases). CDR3 size: 16 residues. Germline CDR1 LNHNV, CDR2 YYDKDF (reference sequence). V dropped 0 bases and J dropped 1 base, with 7 bases sitting between them. The CDR3 DNA is TGTGCCACCAGCAGAGAGCGGGGTTCTGGGGCCAACGTCCTGACTTTC. It codes for CATSRERGSGANVLTF. The full variable domain, completed using reference TRBV15 and TRBJ2-6, is DAMVIQNPRYQVTQFGKPVTLSCSQTLNHNVMYWYQQKSSQAPKLLFHYYDKDFNNEADTPDNFQSRRPNTSFCFLDIRSPGLGDTAMYLCATSRERGSGANVLTFGAGSRLTVL.

The V gene is TRBV6-2 or TRBV6-3, the J gene TRBJ2-4, with 9 bases aligning to TRBD2. CDR1 is MNHEY and CDR2 is SVGEGT in the germline V gene. This CDR3 region has 18 residues. The trim removed 6 bases at V and 1 base at J, leaving 13 bases unmatched. CDR3 sequence (DNA): TGTGCCAGCAGCATCTCAAGGAGACTAGCGGTGGCCAAAAACATTCAGTACTTC. It specifies CASSISRRLAVAKNIQYF.

In its sample, this clonotype was seen many times. The chain uses TRBV4-1 and TRBJ1-5; perhaps TRBD1 as D (6 bases). The germline V gene encodes CDR1 MGHRA and CDR2 YSYEKL. This CDR3 region has 16 residues. V was trimmed by 2 bases and J by 3 bases, leaving 14 bases between them. The chain's CDR3 is CASSQIGGRDNQPQHF. CDR3 in DNA: TGCGCCAGCAGCCAAATTGGGGGGCGCGACAATCAGCCCCAGCATTTT.

This clonotype was found many times. CDR3 loop: CASSSFPSMAFF. CDR3 nucleotide sequence: TGTGCCAGCAGTTCCTTCCCATCGATGGCGTTCTTC. The rearrangement links TRBV12-3 or TRBV12-4 to TRBJ2-1; no reliable D call. CDR3 length: 12 residues. Deletions cut 4 bases from V and 15 bases from J, with 16 bases between.

The chain joins TRBV7-3 to TRBJ1-1; D perhaps matches TRBD1 (5 bases). The germline V and J ends were trimmed by 5 bases and 0 bases, with 10 bases remaining between them. This CDR3 comprises 14 residues. Germline CDR1 is SGHTA and CDR2 is FQGTGA. The CDR3 region has the DNA TGTGCCAGCAGCCCTCGACAGTTGAACACTGAAGCTTTCTTT. This codes for CASSPRQLNTEAFF.

A note on this clonotype: One base away lies a much larger clone, so this may be a sequencing read error. This chain uses TRBV11-3 with TRBJ2-2; 10 bases line up with TRBD2. The CDR3 contains 15 residues. Germline loops: CDR1 SGHNT, CDR2 YENEEA. Germline trimming cut 7 bases from V and 7 bases from J; bases unmatched to any gene: 9. In nucleotides, the CDR3 is TGTGCCAGCACCCGAAGCGGGGGGGCCAGCGGGGAGCTGTTTTTT. Translation: CASTRSGGASGELFF.

This clonotype has at least ten counts. This sequence joins TRBV6-6 and TRBJ2-1; D remains ambiguous. Germline-derived CDR1 and CDR2 are MNHNY and SVGAGI (reference sequence). The CDR3 length is 13 residues. Trimming removed 5 bases at V and 8 bases at J, with 13 bases between. DNA of the CDR3: TGTGCCAGCAGTCCCCTCCTGAGACATGAGCAGTTCTTC. Translation gives CASSPLLRHEQFF.

CDR3: CASSLVEGRRTEAFF. CDR3 bases: TGTGCCAGCAGCTTAGTAGAGGGGCGCAGAACTGAAGCTTTCTTT. This rearrangement joins TRBV7-2 to TRBJ1-1, with D perhaps TRBD1 (5 bases). CDR3 length: 15 amino acids. V shed 1 base and J shed 5 bases, with 14 bases lying between them. Germline values: CDR1 SGHTA, CDR2 FQGNSA.

V is TRBV28 and J is TRBJ2-2; D may be TRBD1 (6 bases). The V end was cut by 1 base, the J end by 5 bases, with 11 bases between. The CDR3 is made up of 15 amino acids. Looked up from germline, CDR1 is MDHEN and CDR2 is SYDVKM. The CDR3 DNA reads as TGTGCCAGCAGTTTATTGACAGGAGATACCGGGGAGCTGTTTTTT. Protein product: CASSLLTGDTGELFF. Using reference TRBV28 and TRBJ2-2 for the parts outside the CDR3, the full variable domain is DVKVTQSSRYLVKRTGEKVFLECVQDMDHENMFWYRQDPGLGLRLIYFSYDVKMKEKGDIPEGYSVSREKKERFSLILESASTNQTSMYLCASSLLTGDTGELFFGEGSRLTVL.

In this sample, this clonotype turned up many times. Here the CDR3 reads CAISDRDRTNTEAFF. Written as DNA, the CDR3 is TGTGCCATCAGTGACAGGGACAGGACGAACACTGAAGCTTTCTTT. V gene TRBV10-3 combines with J gene TRBJ1-1; 8 bases match TRBD1. This CDR3 is built from 15 residues. The J segment lost 1 base and the V segment lost 3 bases, leaving 4 bases of the junction unmatched. Germline V lookup: CDR1 ENHRY, CDR2 SYGVKD.

CDR3 sequence reads: CASSTSLAGASTDTQYF. CDR3 nucleotides: TGCGCCAGCAGCACTTCCCTAGCGGGGGCTAGCACAGATACGCAGTATTTT. The chain links TRBV5-1 to TRBJ2-3; 10 nucleotides align to TRBD2. This CDR3 contains 17 residues. Germline V gene lookup returns CDR1 SGHRS and CDR2 YFSETQ. V shed 4 bases, J shed 0 bases, and the junction held 8 bases outside the gene matches.

The sample holds a few counts of this clonotype. The gene calls are TRBV12-3 or TRBV12-4 and TRBJ1-2; D is perhaps TRBD1 (5 bases). The CDR3 length is 13 residues. The V and J ends lost 6 bases and 4 bases respectively, with 12 bases between them. CDR3 DNA sequence: TGTGCCAGCAGCCGTTGGCAGGGCTATGGCTACACCTTC. Protein: CASSRWQGYGYTF.

The V call is TRBV29-1, the J call TRBJ2-1, with TRBD2 identical over 7 bases. V gave up 4 bases and J gave up 6 bases; unmatched junction bases: 6. CDR1 and CDR2 (germline): SQVTM, ANQGSEA. The CDR3 loop spans 13 amino acids. The CDR3 here is CSVGGGKGNEQFF. In nucleotides, the CDR3 is TGCAGCGTTGGGGGAGGGAAGGGCAATGAGCAGTTCTTC.

This clonotype was seen more than once but under ten times. The J gene is TRBJ2-7, the V gene TRBV5-6; the match to TRBD1 covers 8 bases. This CDR3 has 17 amino acids. With 1 base clipped from V and 1 base from J, the junction kept 10 bases outside the gene matches. The germline CDR1 and CDR2 sequences are SGHDT and YYEEEE. This chain's CDR3 is CASSLRIGRDRSYEQYF. CDR3 bases: TGTGCCAGCAGCTTGAGGATTGGAAGGGACAGGTCCTACGAGCAGTACTTC.

At least ten counts were recorded for this clonotype. This chain links TRBV7-9 with TRBJ2-7; no definite D call. Looked up from germline, CDR1 is SEHNR and CDR2 is FQNEAQ (reference sequence). This CDR3 contains 15 residues. V was shortened by 1 base and J by 0 bases, with 10 bases between the two germline ends. The CDR3 protein is CASSLVMGSSYEQYF. As DNA, the CDR3 is TGTGCCAGCAGCTTAGTAATGGGTAGCTCCTACGAGCAGTACTTC.

This clonotype was recorded at least ten times. J is TRBJ2-1 and V is TRBV7-9; D not certain. Germline V gives CDR1 SEHNR, CDR2 FQNEAQ (reference sequence). V gave up 5 bases and J gave up 12 bases, with 17 bases separating them. This CDR3 has 13 residues. Written as DNA, the CDR3 is TGTGCCAGCAGCCCAGAGACCCGACCGGTGCAGTTCTTC. This translates into CASSPETRPVQFF.

This clonotype was seen repeatedly, ten times or more. This chain links TRBV12-3 or TRBV12-4 with TRBJ2-4; 9 positions match TRBD2. With V trimmed by 3 bases and J by 6 bases, 6 bases remained unmatched. The CDR3 is made up of 15 amino acids. CDR3 sequence: CASSFWTSARNIQYF. The CDR3, as DNA: TGTGCCAGCAGTTTTTGGACTAGCGCCCGAAACATTCAGTACTTC.

Ten or more counts support this clonotype. This chain uses TRBV7-2 with TRBJ2-5, with 8 bases matching TRBD2. The V gene end was trimmed by 5 bases and the J gene end by 4 bases; junction bases not matched to a gene: 9. The length of the CDR3 is 15 residues. Germline lookup yields CDR1 SGHTA and CDR2 FQGNSA. This CDR3 reads CASSPQAGGGETQYF. The DNA of the CDR3 is TGTGCCAGCAGCCCCCAGGCCGGGGGGGGAGAGACCCAGTACTTC.

The chain has TRBV5-4 and TRBJ1-3, with a tentative D call TRBD1 (6 bases). The germline gives CDR1 SGHNT, CDR2 YYREEE (reference sequence). Trimming took off 1 base at V and 2 bases at J, with 10 bases between the two ends. The CDR3 covers 15 residues. The DNA for the CDR3 is TGTGCCAGCAGCTTGAGGGGGGCGCCTGGAAACACCATATATTTT. It is translated as CASSLRGAPGNTIYF.